This TCR beta chain was recovered during a study of human T cells and chemical hapten exposure. After removal of 8 bases from V and 3 bases from J, the junction contained 8 bases not matched to a gene. CDR1 and CDR2 (germline): GTSNPN, SVGIG (reference sequence). The CDR3 spans 13 residues. In the library, unique molecular identifiers were attached to individual cDNA molecules. TCRdb processed the RACE reads anew with MiXCR; each CDR3 protein has one entry. The data contain 100,000 or so distinct CDR3 sequences, less than 40% of them seen just once; the ten biggest clones take up more than 2.5%. Regarding time point: patch test 3, about 24 weeks after DPC sensitization. Regarding treatment: therapeutic diphenylcyclopropenone sensitization with weekly scalp DPC.

The chain is built from TRBV30 and TRBJ2-7; 9 positions match TRBD2. The sample in question was whole blood, obtained in connection with sensitization to the hapten diphenylcyclopropenone (DPC). The sequence was obtained from a man in his forties with alopecia areata. Some clones in this sample may be carry-over from other donors' samples. CDR3 DNA sequence: TGTGCCCAATCCGAACTAGCGGGCTACGAGCAGTACGTC. As protein: CAQSELAGYEQYV.